One and the same sample provided the 32 T cell receptor beta chains below, sequenced in a study of blood T cell repertoires in COVID-19. Profiling relied on immunoSEQ multiplex PCR, and the TCRdb table lists in-frame clones only, not all of them. This sample has around 250,000 clones, with approximately 90% found just once. The source material was PBMCs or T cells enriched from blood (not recorded which). The source of these receptors is a human donor in a cohort exposed to, infected with or recovered from COVID-19 (not recorded which). The donor label of this sample is uncertain.

The chain employs TRBV19 and TRBJ1-2, with TRBD1 matching 7 bases. CDR1 and CDR2 (germline): LNHDA, SQIVND (reference sequence). Trimming took 7 bases from V and 7 from J; bases not matched to a gene: 12. The CDR3 sequence is 14 residues long. The CDR3 here is CASTTTGLSLGYTF. CDR3 in DNA: TGTGCCAGTACCACGACAGGGCTCTCTCTTGGCTACACCTTC.

This chain connects TRBV5-4 to TRBJ1-3, with 7 bases fitting TRBD1. J gave up 1 base and V 3 bases, and 4 bases lay outside the gene matches. The length of the CDR3 is 15 residues. The germline gives CDR1 SGHNT, CDR2 YYREEE (reference sequence). The CDR3 nucleotides read TGTGCCAGCAGCTCACTGGGACAGTCTGGAAACACCATATATTTT. Protein sequence: CASSSLGQSGNTIYF.

The chain uses TRBV11-2 and TRBJ1-1; D remains unclear. CDR1 SGHAT and CDR2 FQNNGV come from the germline V gene. The V gene lost 5 bases and the J gene lost 6 bases, with 16 bases spanning the gap. The CDR3 has 14 amino acids. For the CDR3, the DNA is TGTGCCAGCAGCCCTCGAGGCGGGGTCGCTGAAGCTTTCTTT. Translated: CASSPRGGVAEAFF.

This clone was picked up a small number of times. The V and J genes are TRBV5-6 and TRBJ1-6; 9 nucleotides agree with TRBD1. The V gene end was trimmed by 0 bases and the J gene end by 9 bases; junction bases not matched to a gene: 7. The CDR3 length is 16 residues. Germline V gives CDR1 SGHDT, CDR2 YYEEEE. The CDR3 protein is CASSLGPGTGISPLHF. As DNA, the CDR3 is TGTGCCAGCAGCTTGGGGCCCGGGACAGGGATTTCACCCCTCCACTTT.

This clone was observed a few times. The chain recombines TRBV4-1 with TRBJ2-1; 7 nucleotides agree with TRBD1. This CDR3 region has 16 residues. Per the germline V gene, CDR1 is MGHRA and CDR2 is YSYEKL. V trimming: 0 bases; J trimming: 5 bases; junction bases outside the gene matches: 7. The CDR3 region has the DNA TGCGCCAGCAGCCAAGACAACAGGGGAAGCGACAATGAGCAGTTCTTC. Protein sequence: CASSQDNRGSDNEQFF.

The chain is built from TRBV9 and TRBJ2-3; 10 bases align to TRBD2. From germline, CDR1 is SGDLS and CDR2 YYNGEE. The ends lost 4 bases at V and 2 bases at J; junction bases unmatched: 4. The CDR3 has 15 amino acids. The CDR3 coding sequence is TGTGCCAGCAGCCCTAGCGGGGGAGACACAGATACGCAGTATTTT. Translating gives CASSPSGGDTDTQYF.

This sequence joins TRBV19 and TRBJ1-1; D is ambiguous. The CDR3 runs 13 residues. In germline, CDR1 is LNHDA, CDR2 SQIVND (reference sequence). The V end was cut by 3 bases, the J end by 1 base, with 6 bases between. This chain's CDR3 is CASSMGANTEAFF. The CDR3 nucleotides read TGTGCCAGTAGTATGGGCGCGAACACTGAAGCTTTCTTT.

CDR3 protein: CASSLDRGKRGAGNTIYF. DNA for the CDR3: TGTGCCAGCAGCCTGGACAGGGGGAAGAGGGGAGCTGGAAACACCATATATTTT. The chain joins TRBV6-2 or TRBV6-3 to TRBJ1-3, with 10 bases matching TRBD1. This CDR3 is built from 18 residues. The ends lost 6 bases at V and 2 bases at J; junction bases unmatched: 13. CDR1 and CDR2 (germline): MNHEY, SVGEGT.

V is TRBV19 and J is TRBJ1-6; D call uncertain. The CDR3 is made up of 12 amino acids. CDR1 and CDR2 (germline): LNHDA, SQIVND (reference sequence). Trimming shortened V by 1 base and J by 10 bases, and 5 bases separated the two germline ends. The CDR3 DNA follows: TGTGCCAGTAGTATAGGAGGGTCACCCCTCCACTTT. Residues: CASSIGGSPLHF.

The chain has TRBV7-6 and TRBJ2-5; 11 bases align to TRBD2. Germline V gene data show CDR1 as SGHVS and CDR2 as FNYEAQ. V gave up 5 bases and J gave up 2 bases; unmatched junction bases: 7. The CDR3 is 16 amino acids. The CDR3 sequence: CASSLTRLAGQETQYF. In nucleotides, the CDR3 is TGTGCCAGCAGCCTGACACGACTAGCGGGGCAAGAGACCCAGTACTTC. Complete variable domain (other parts from reference TRBV7-6 and TRBJ2-5): GAGVSQSPRYKVTKRGQDVALRCDPISGHVSLYWYRQALGQGPEFLTYFNYEAQQDKSGLPNDRFSAERPEGSISTLTIQRTEQRDSAMYRCASSLTRLAGQETQYFGPGTRLLVL.

This sequence joins TRBV18 and TRBJ2-7, with TRBD1 matching 8 bases. This CDR3 region has 13 residues. The V gene's germline CDR1 is KGHSH and CDR2 LQKENI. J gave up 5 bases and V 0 bases, and 0 bases lay outside the gene matches. CDR3 sequence reads: CASSPPDRDEQYF. The DNA of the CDR3 is TGTGCCAGCTCACCACCGGACAGGGACGAGCAGTACTTC. Combining the CDR3 with reference TRBV18 and TRBJ2-7 gives the whole variable domain NAGVMQNPRHLVRRRGQEARLRCSPMKGHSHVYWYRQLPEEGLKFMVYLQKENIIDESGMPKERFSAEFPKEGPSILRIQQVVRGDSAAYFCASSPPDRDEQYFGPGTRLTVT.

CDR3 nucleotides: TGTGCCAGCAGCCCCCAGGACAGCTCCTACGAGCAGTACTTC. Translating gives CASSPQDSSYEQYF. The genes are TRBV7-6 and TRBJ2-7, with a possible D match to TRBD1 (6 bases). Germline V gene data show CDR1 as SGHVS and CDR2 as FNYEAQ. This CDR3 has 14 amino acids. V was clipped by 5 bases and J by 0 bases, with 11 bases between them.

The rearrangement uses TRBV5-4 and TRBJ2-7; possible D gene TRBD2, 5 bases. Trimming removed 5 bases at V and 3 bases at J, with 21 bases between. CDR3 length equals 16 residues. The germline CDR1 and CDR2 sequences are SGHNT and YYREEE (reference sequence). DNA for the CDR3: TGTGCCAGCAGTTCTCGGGCGGGTACCCCCCGCTACGAGCAGTACTTC. Protein product: CASSSRAGTPRYEQYF.

V usage is TRBV30 and J usage is TRBJ2-1; 12 bases are a match to TRBD2. The V and J ends lost 1 base and 1 base, in that order; junction bases with no gene match: 8. The germline CDR1 and CDR2 sequences are GTSNPN and SVGIG (reference sequence). The CDR3 spans 18 residues. The CDR3 sequence is CAWSEASGGALSYNEQFF. The CDR3 DNA sequence: TGTGCCTGGAGTGAGGCTAGCGGGGGGGCCCTTTCCTACAATGAGCAGTTCTTC.

The chain employs TRBV14 and TRBJ2-5; D might be TRBD1 (6 bases). This CDR3 has 14 residues. V lost 1 base to trimming and J lost 3 bases, with 9 bases between them. CDR1 and CDR2 from the germline V gene are SGHDN and FVKESK. The CDR3 nucleotides are TGTGCCAGCAGCCAAGGGACAGTGAAAGAGACCCAGTACTTC. Amino acids: CASSQGTVKETQYF.

The V gene is TRBV14, the J gene TRBJ2-5, with TRBD1 identical over 8 bases. Germline CDR1 SGHDN, CDR2 FVKESK. After removal of 0 bases from V and 3 bases from J, the junction contained 9 bases not matched to a gene. The CDR3 has 17 amino acids. The CDR3 coding sequence is TGTGCCAGCAGCCAAGATTTCGGACAGGGCCGGGAAGAGACCCAGTACTTC. Translating it yields CASSQDFGQGREETQYF. The variable domain in full, with the rest retrieved from reference TRBV14 and TRBJ2-5, is EAGVTQFPSHSVIEKGQTVTLRCDPISGHDNLYWYRRVMGKEIKFLLHFVKESKQDESGMPNNRFLAERTGGTYSTLKVQPAELEDSGVYFCASSQDFGQGREETQYFGPGTRLLVL.

The chain combines TRBV30 with TRBJ1-1; D gene uncertain. Trimming left V 2 bases short and J 3 bases short, with 7 bases between. The germline gives CDR1 GTSNPN, CDR2 SVGIG (reference sequence). The CDR3 runs to 12 residues. The CDR3 bases are TGTGCCTGGAGTTTCGGGGACACTGAAGCTTTCTTT. Translating gives CAWSFGDTEAFF. The full variable domain, with the rest looked up from reference TRBV30 and TRBJ1-1, is SQTIHQWPATLVQPVGSPLSLECTVEGTSNPNLYWYRQAAGRGLQLLFYSVGIGQISSEVPQNLSASRPQDRQFILSSKKLLLSDSGFYLCAWSFGDTEAFFGQGTRLTVV.

This clone was recorded a few times. J is TRBJ1-3 and V is TRBV27; perhaps TRBD1 as D (5 bases). Trimming removed 5 bases from V and 4 bases from J, with 30 bases in between. CDR3 size: 20 residues. Germline loops: CDR1 MNHEY, CDR2 SMNVEV (reference sequence). The DNA of the CDR3 is TGTGCCAGCAGTCCTAGGCCCCTAGCGACTGGGGCACGGGGAGGAAACACCATATATTTT. It encodes CASSPRPLATGARGGNTIYF.

V gene TRBV11-2 combines with J gene TRBJ1-3; D is undetermined. V lost 4 bases and J 0 bases, leaving 7 bases between the germline ends. The CDR3 runs to 14 residues. Per germline, CDR1 SGHAT and CDR2 FQNNGV. This CDR3 reads CASSSGSSGNTIYF. The CDR3 DNA follows: TGTGCCAGCAGCTCGGGGTCCTCTGGAAACACCATATATTTT. Looking up the rest from reference TRBV11-2 and TRBJ1-3 gives the full variable domain: EAGVAQSPRYKIIEKRQSVAFWCNPISGHATLYWYQQILGQGPKLLIQFQNNGVVDDSQLPKDRFSAERLKGVDSTLKIQPAKLEDSAVYLCASSSGSSGNTIYFGEGSWLTVV.

CDR3 nucleotide sequence: TGTGCCAGCCTTACAGGGGCCACCAGCACAGATACGCAGTATTTT. Residues: CASLTGATSTDTQYF. The J gene is TRBJ2-3, the V gene TRBV7-9; 7 bases align to TRBD1. Germline V gives CDR1 SEHNR, CDR2 FQNEAQ (reference sequence). The V gene end was trimmed by 8 bases and the J gene end by 0 bases; junction bases not matched to a gene: 8. The CDR3 contains 15 residues.

The chain employs TRBV5-8 and TRBJ2-5; TRBD1 matches at 9 bases. The CDR3 runs to 16 residues. V shed 4 bases and J 1 base; nucleotides not matched to a gene: 8. The V gene's germline CDR1 is SGHTS and CDR2 YDEGEE. The CDR3 spells CASSPGTGRFQETQYF. DNA of the CDR3: TGTGCCAGCAGCCCCGGGACAGGGAGATTCCAAGAGACCCAGTACTTC.

The rearrangement uses TRBV12-3 or TRBV12-4 and TRBJ2-3; D is unresolved. CDR3 length: 12 residues. The V end lost 4 bases, the J end lost 7 bases, and 9 bases lay between the germline ends. The CDR3 DNA is TGTGCCAGCAGTTCCCCAGGTAATACGCAGTATTTT. Its translation: CASSSPGNTQYF.

The V gene is TRBV5-4, the J gene TRBJ2-1; TRBD2 matches 9 bases. Germline V CDR1 and CDR2: SGHNT, YYREEE (reference sequence). J lost 3 bases, V lost 3 bases, and 4 bases had no gene match. The CDR3 sequence is 15 residues long. CDR3 DNA sequence: TGTGCCAGCAGCTCCCCAGCGGGGGGCTACAATGAGCAGTTCTTC. Protein: CASSSPAGGYNEQFF.

The CDR3 sequence: CASSSGTGESYNEQFF. In nucleotides, the CDR3 is TGTGCCAGCAGCTCTGGGACAGGGGAGTCCTACAATGAGCAGTTCTTC. The V and J genes are TRBV7-9 and TRBJ2-1, with TRBD1 identical over 10 bases. Losses at the gene ends were 4 bases for V and 1 base for J; bases not matched to a gene: 4. Germline CDR1 reads SEHNR; CDR2 reads FQNEAQ (reference sequence). The CDR3 sequence is 16 residues long. The full variable domain, its missing parts supplied by reference TRBV7-9 and TRBJ2-1, is DTGVSQNPRHKITKRGQNVTFRCDPISEHNRLYWYRQTLGQGPEFLTYFQNEAQLEKSRLLSDRFSAERPKGSFSTLEIQRTEQGDSAMYLCASSSGTGESYNEQFFGPGTRLTVL.

This rearrangement joins TRBV11-2 to TRBJ2-7, with D tentatively TRBD1 (5 bases). The CDR3 is made up of 14 amino acids. V was trimmed by 5 bases and J by 3 bases, leaving 14 bases between them. Germline V gives CDR1 SGHAT, CDR2 FQNNGV. CDR3 in DNA: TGTGCCAGCAGCCCCAGTAGGACAAGCTACGAGCAGTACTTC. Encoded protein: CASSPSRTSYEQYF.

The V call is TRBV20-1, the J call TRBJ1-5; D possibly corresponds to TRBD1 (5 bases). V lost 3 bases and J lost 7, with 16 bases in between. The CDR3 consists of 14 residues. CDR1 and CDR2 from the germline V gene are DFQATT and SNEGSKA (reference sequence). CDR3 loop: CSASLGGRWQPQHF. The CDR3 DNA reads TGCAGTGCTAGTCTCGGGGGACGGTGGCAGCCCCAGCATTTT.

The rearrangement joins TRBV6-5 to TRBJ1-1; D call uncertain. CDR1 is MNHEY and CDR2 is SVGAGI in the germline V gene. The CDR3 contains 14 residues. Trimming took off 2 bases at V and 7 bases at J, with 14 bases between the two ends. CDR3 nucleotides: TGTGCCAGCAGTTACCTCGCGGGCGCGGGTGAAGCTTTCTTT. As protein: CASSYLAGAGEAFF.

The V gene is TRBV7-9, the J gene TRBJ2-5, with D hard to call. Germline V lookup: CDR1 SEHNR, CDR2 FQNEAQ (reference sequence). V was clipped by 3 bases and J by 3 bases, with 11 bases between them. The CDR3 has 14 amino acids. DNA for the CDR3: TGTGCCAGCAGCTTTCGCAAAGACAAAGAGACCCAGTACTTC. It translates to CASSFRKDKETQYF.

V gene TRBV7-9 combines with J gene TRBJ2-1; tentatively, D is TRBD2 (6 bases). CDR3 length equals 15 residues. Trimming cost V 6 bases and J 8 bases, with 20 bases left between them. CDR1 is SEHNR, CDR2 FQNEAQ, per germline (reference sequence). CDR3 nucleotide sequence: TGTGCCAGCAGTTCCCCGGGGGAAACTGTGGATGAGCAGTTCTTC. Its translation: CASSSPGETVDEQFF. Combining the CDR3 with reference TRBV7-9 and TRBJ2-1 gives the whole variable domain DTGVSQNPRHKITKRGQNVTFRCDPISEHNRLYWYRQTLGQGPEFLTYFQNEAQLEKSRLLSDRFSAERPKGSFSTLEIQRTEQGDSAMYLCASSSPGETVDEQFFGPGTRLTVL.

The chain couples TRBV5-1 to TRBJ2-1; D uncertain. There are 12 residues in the CDR3. The V gene lost 0 bases and the J gene lost 8 bases, with 6 bases spanning the gap. Germline V gene lookup returns CDR1 SGHRS and CDR2 YFSETQ. This CDR3 is CASSLDRYEQFF. CDR3 bases: TGCGCCAGCAGCTTGGACAGATATGAGCAGTTCTTC.

The V gene is TRBV30, the J gene TRBJ1-1; 8 bases agree with TRBD1. This CDR3 has 12 residues. In germline, CDR1 is GTSNPN, CDR2 SVGIG (reference sequence). Losses at the gene ends were 5 bases for V and 1 base for J; bases not matched to a gene: 0. CDR3 sequence reads: CAWGTGNTEAFF. CDR3 sequence (DNA): TGTGCCTGGGGGACAGGGAACACTGAAGCTTTCTTT.

The chain joins TRBV2 to TRBJ2-3, with D perhaps TRBD2 (7 bases). The CDR3 loop spans 13 amino acids. Trimming stripped 3 bases from V and 11 bases from J, with 15 bases between. CDR1 SNHLY and CDR2 FYNNEI come from the germline V gene. CDR3 amino acids: CASSEDRGGEQYF. The CDR3 coding sequence is TGTGCCAGCAGTGAGGATAGAGGGGGGGAGCAGTATTTT.